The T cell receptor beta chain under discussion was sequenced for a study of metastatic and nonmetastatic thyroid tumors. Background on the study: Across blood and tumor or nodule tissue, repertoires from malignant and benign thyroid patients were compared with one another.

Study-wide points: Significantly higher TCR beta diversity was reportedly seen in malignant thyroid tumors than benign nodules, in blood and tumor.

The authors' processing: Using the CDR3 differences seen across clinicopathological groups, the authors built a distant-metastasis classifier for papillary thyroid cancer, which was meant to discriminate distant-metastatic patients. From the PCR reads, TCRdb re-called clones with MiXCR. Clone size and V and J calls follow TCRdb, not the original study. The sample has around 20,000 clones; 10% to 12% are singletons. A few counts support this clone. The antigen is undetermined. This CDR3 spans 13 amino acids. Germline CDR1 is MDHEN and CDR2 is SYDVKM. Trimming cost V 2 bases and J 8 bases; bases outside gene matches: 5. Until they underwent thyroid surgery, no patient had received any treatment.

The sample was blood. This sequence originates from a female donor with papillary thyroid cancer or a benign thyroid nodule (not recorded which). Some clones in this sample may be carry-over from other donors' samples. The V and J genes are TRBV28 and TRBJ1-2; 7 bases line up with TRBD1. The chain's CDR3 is CASSLIQGQGYTF. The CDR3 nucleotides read TGTGCCAGCAGTTTAATACAGGGGCAGGGCTACACCTTC.